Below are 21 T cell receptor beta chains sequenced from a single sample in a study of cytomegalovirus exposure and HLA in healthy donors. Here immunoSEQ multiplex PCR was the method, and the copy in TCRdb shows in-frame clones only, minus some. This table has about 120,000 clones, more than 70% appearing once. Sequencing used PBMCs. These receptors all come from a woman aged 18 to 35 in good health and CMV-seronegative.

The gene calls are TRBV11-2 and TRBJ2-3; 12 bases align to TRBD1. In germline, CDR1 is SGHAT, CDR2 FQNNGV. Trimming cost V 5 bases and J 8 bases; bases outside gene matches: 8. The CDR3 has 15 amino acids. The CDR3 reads CASSLGDRGLGTQYF. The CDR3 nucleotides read TGTGCCAGCAGCCTAGGGGACAGGGGGCTGGGTACGCAGTATTTT.

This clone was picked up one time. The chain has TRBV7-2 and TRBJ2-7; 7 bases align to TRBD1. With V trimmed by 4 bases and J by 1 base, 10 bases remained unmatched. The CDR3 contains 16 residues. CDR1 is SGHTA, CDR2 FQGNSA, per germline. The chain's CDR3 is CASSSGTAFQSYEQYF. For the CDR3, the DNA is TGTGCCAGCAGCTCTGGGACAGCCTTCCAATCCTACGAGCAGTACTTC. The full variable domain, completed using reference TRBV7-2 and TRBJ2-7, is GAGVSQSPSNKVTEKGKDVELRCDPISGHTALYWYRQSLGQGLEFLIYFQGNSAPDKSGLPSDRFSAERTGGSVSTLTIQRTQQEDSAVYLCASSSGTAFQSYEQYFGPGTRLTVT.

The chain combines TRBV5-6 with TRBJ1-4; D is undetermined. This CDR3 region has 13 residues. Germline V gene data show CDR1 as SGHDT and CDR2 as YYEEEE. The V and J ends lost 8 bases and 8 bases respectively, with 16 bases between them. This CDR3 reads CARGRLRGEKLFF. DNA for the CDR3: TGTGCCAGAGGTCGGCTACGGGGAGAAAAACTGTTTTTT.

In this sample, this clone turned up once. CDR3 DNA sequence: TGTGCCAGCAGCGCGGGCCGGGAGGGGGACTATGGCTACACCTTC. This codes for CASSAGREGDYGYTF. The V and J genes are TRBV9 and TRBJ1-2; maybe TRBD1 (6 bases). The CDR3 extends over 15 amino acids. Trimming cost V 3 bases and J 3 bases, with 15 bases left between them. Per the germline V gene, CDR1 is SGDLS and CDR2 is YYNGEE.

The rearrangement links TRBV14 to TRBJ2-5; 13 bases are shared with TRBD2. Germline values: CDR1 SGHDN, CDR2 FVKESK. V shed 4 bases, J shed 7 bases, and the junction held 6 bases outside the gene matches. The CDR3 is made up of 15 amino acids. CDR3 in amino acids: CASSPGTSGAGTQYF. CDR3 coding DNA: TGTGCCAGCAGCCCCGGGACTAGCGGGGCAGGGACCCAGTACTTC.

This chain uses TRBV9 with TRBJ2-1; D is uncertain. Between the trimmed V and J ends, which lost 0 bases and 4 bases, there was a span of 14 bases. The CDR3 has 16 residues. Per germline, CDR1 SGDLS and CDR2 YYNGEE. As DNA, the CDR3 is TGTGCCAGCAGCGTAGAAGGCGGTGTACGTTACAATGAGCAGTTCTTC. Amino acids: CASSVEGGVRYNEQFF.

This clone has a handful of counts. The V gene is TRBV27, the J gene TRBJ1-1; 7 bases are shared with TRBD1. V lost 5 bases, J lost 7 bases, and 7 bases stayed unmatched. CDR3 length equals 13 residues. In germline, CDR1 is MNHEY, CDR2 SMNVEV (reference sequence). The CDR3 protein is CASSHRQGDEAFF. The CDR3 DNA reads TGTGCCAGCAGTCATAGACAGGGCGATGAAGCTTTCTTT.

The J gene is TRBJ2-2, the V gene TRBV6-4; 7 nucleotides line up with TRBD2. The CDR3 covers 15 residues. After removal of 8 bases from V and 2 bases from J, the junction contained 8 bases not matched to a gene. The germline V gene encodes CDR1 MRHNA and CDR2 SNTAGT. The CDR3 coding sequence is TGTGCCAGCCACCCCGGGACTACAAACACCGGGGAGCTGTTTTTT. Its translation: CASHPGTTNTGELFF.

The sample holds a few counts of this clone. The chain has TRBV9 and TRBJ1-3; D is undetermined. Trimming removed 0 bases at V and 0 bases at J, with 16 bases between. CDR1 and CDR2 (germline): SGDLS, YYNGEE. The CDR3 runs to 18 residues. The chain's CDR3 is CASSVAQGIRLSGNTIYF. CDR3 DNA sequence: TGTGCCAGCAGCGTAGCTCAAGGAATTCGACTCTCTGGAAACACCATATATTTT.

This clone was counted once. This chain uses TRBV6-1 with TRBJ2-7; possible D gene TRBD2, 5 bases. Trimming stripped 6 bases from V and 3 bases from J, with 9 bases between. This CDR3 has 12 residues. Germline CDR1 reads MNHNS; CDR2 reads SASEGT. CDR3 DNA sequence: TGTGCCAGCAGCGGGGAGATCTACGAGCAGTACTTC. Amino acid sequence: CASSGEIYEQYF.

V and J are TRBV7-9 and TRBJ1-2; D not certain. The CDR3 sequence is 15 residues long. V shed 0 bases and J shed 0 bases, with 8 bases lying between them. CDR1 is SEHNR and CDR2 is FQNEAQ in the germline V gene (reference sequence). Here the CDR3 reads CASSLAQAANYGYTF. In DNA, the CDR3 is TGTGCCAGCAGCTTAGCGCAGGCAGCTAACTATGGCTACACCTTC.

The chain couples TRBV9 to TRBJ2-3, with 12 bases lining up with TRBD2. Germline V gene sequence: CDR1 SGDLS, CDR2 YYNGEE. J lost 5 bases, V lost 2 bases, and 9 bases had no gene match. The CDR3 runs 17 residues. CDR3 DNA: TGTGCCAGCAGCGTCTCTAGCGGGAGGGCCTACGGAGATACGCAGTATTTT. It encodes CASSVSSGRAYGDTQYF.

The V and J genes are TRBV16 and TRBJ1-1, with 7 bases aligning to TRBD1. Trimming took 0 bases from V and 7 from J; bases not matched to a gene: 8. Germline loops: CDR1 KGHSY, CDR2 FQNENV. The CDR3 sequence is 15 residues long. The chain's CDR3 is CASSQSAGGYGEAFF. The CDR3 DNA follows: TGTGCCAGCAGCCAATCAGCAGGGGGATACGGTGAAGCTTTCTTT.

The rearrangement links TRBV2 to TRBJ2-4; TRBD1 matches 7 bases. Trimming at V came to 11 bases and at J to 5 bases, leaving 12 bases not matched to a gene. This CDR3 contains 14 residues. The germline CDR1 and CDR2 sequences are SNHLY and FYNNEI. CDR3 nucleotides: TGTGCCGGACGACAGGGCGTAAGTCAAAACATTCAGTACTTC. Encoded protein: CAGRQGVSQNIQYF.

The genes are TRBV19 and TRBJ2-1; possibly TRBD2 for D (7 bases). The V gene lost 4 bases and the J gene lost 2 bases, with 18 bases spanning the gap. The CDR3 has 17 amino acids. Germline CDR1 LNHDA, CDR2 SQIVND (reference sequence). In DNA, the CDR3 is TGTGCCAGTAGTAGGCGGGGAGGGGGGCCGCCCTACAATGAGCAGTTCTTC. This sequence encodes CASSRRGGGPPYNEQFF.

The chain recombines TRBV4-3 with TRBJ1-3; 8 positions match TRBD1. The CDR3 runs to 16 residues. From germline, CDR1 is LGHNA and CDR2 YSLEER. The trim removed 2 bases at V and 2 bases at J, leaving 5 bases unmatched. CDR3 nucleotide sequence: TGCGCCAGCAGCCAACAGACAGGGGAGGCTGGAAACACCATATATTTT. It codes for CASSQQTGEAGNTIYF.

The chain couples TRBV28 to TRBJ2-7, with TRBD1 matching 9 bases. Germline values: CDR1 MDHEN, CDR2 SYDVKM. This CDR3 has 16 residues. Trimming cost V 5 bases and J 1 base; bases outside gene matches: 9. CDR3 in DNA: TGTGCCAGCAGTACCACCTTGGGGACAGGGTCCTACGAGCAGTACTTC. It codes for CASSTTLGTGSYEQYF.

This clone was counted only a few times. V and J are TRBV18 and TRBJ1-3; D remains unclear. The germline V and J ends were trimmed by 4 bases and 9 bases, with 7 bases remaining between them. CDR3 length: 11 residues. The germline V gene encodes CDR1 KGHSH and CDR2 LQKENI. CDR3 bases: TGTGCCAGCTCACGAGGGAGCACCATATATTTT. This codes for CASSRGSTIYF.

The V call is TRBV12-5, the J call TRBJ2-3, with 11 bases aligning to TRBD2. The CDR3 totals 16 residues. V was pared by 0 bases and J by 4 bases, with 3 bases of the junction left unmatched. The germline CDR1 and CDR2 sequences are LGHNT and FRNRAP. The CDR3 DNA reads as TGTGCTAGTGGTTTGGTCTCTAGCGGGAGGCCAGATACGCAGTATTTT. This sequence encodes CASGLVSSGRPDTQYF.

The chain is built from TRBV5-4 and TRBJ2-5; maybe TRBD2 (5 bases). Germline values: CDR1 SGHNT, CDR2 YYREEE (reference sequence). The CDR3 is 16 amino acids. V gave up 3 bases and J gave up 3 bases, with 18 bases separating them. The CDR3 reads CASSSTGRGLEETQYF. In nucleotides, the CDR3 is TGTGCCAGCAGCTCCACGGGGAGAGGGTTGGAAGAGACCCAGTACTTC.

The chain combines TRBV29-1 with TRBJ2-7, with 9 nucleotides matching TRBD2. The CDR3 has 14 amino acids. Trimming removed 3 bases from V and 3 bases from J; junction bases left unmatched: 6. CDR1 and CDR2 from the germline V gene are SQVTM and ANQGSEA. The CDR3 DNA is TGCAGCGTTGATGGCGGGGGGGCCAGCTACGAGCAGTACTTC. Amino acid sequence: CSVDGGGASYEQYF.